Listed below are T cell receptor beta chains from one sample, sequenced in a study of cytomegalovirus exposure and HLA in healthy donors. Sequencing was performed with immunoSEQ multiplex PCR; in TCRdb, only in-frame clones are kept and a portion is missing. The repertoire holds 90,000 to 120,000 clones, with approximately 73% as singletons. Input material: PBMCs. The receptors stem from a man in his thirties or forties in good health and CMV-seronegative. CDR3s include the opening cysteine and the closing phenylalanine or tryptophan. The order of the fields is D gene, CDR3 length, clone size, V gene, J gene, CDR3 DNA, CDR3 protein. The D gene is left open where the match is weak. The size of a clone is reported for some rows only, either as once, few or many, or as a class for expanded clones.

>-|15|-|TRBV4-2|TRBJ2-2
TGTGCCAGCAGCCATCCGGAGGGCGGAACCGGGGAGCTGTTTTTT
CASSHPEGGTGELFF
>-|13|once|TRBV5-1|TRBJ2-7
TGCGCCAGCAGCTTGTACAGGGCCTACGAGCAGTACTTC
CASSLYRAYEQYF
>-|14|few|TRBV7-3|TRBJ1-1
TGTGCCAGCAGCTTATCGACACAGAACACTGAAGCTTTCTTT
CASSLSTQNTEAFF
>TRBD1|14|-|TRBV6-1|TRBJ2-7
TGTGCCAGCACCCCGGGACAGGGTGGCTACGAGCAGTACTTC
CASTPGQGGYEQYF
>-|12|-|TRBV5-1|TRBJ2-5
TGCGCCAGCAGCTTGGGCAGAGAGACCCAGTACTTC
CASSLGRETQYF
>-|16|few|TRBV6-6|TRBJ2-1
TGTGCCAGCAGTTACTCCAGGGGGGCCCGTACACAGGAGCAGTTCTTC
CASSYSRGARTQEQFF
>-|13|-|TRBV29-1|TRBJ2-1
TGCAGCGTTGAAGATCAGGACTACAATGAGCAGTTCTTC
CSVEDQDYNEQFF
>-|13|-|TRBV10-1|TRBJ1-1
TGCGCCAGCAGTGAGACGGTGAACACTGAAGCTTTCTTT
CASSETVNTEAFF
>-|12|-|TRBV19|TRBJ1-1
TGTGCCAGTAGTTCACAAGGGACACAAGCTTTCTTT
CASSSQGTQAFF
>-|14|once|TRBV29-1|TRBJ1-1
TGCAGCGTTGAAGAGGGAGGGGTTGGCACTGAAGCTTTCTTT
CSVEEGGVGTEAFF
>-|14|-|TRBV30|TRBJ1-4
TGTGCCTGGAGTTTAGGACTCACTAATGAAAAACTGTTTTTT
CAWSLGLTNEKLFF
>TRBD2|15|-|TRBV7-9|TRBJ2-7
TGTGCCAGCAGCTGGTCGGGGGGATCCTCCTACGAGCAGTACTTC
CASSWSGGSSYEQYF
>TRBD2|16|-|TRBV7-2|TRBJ2-7
TGTGCCAGCAGCTTAACTGGCCGGGACTATAACTACGAGCAGTACTTC
CASSLTGRDYNYEQYF
>-|15|-|TRBV7-7|TRBJ2-1
TGTGCCAGCAGCGTTTCGATGAGCTCCTACAATGAGCAGTTCTTC
CASSVSMSSYNEQFF
>TRBD1|13|-|TRBV29-1|TRBJ1-5
TGCAGCGCGACAGGGGGCTTCAATCAGCCCCAGCATTTT
CSATGGFNQPQHF
>TRBD2|14|few|TRBV2|TRBJ2-3
TGTGCCAGCAGTGTAGCGGGAGCTACAGATACGCAGTATTTT
CASSVAGATDTQYF
>TRBD2|16|-|TRBV4-1|TRBJ2-7
TGCGCCAGCAGCCAAGAGATTAGCGGGAGATCCTACGAGCAGTACTTC
CASSQEISGRSYEQYF
>TRBD1|15|-|TRBV6-6|TRBJ1-1
TGTGCCAGCAGACCTTCGGGAGGGGGCCTGACTGAAGCTTTCTTT
CASRPSGGGLTEAFF
>TRBD2|15|-|TRBV5-1|TRBJ2-7
TGCGCCAGCAGCTACATGACTAGCGGGGCCTACGAGCAGTACTTC
CASSYMTSGAYEQYF
>-|21|few|TRBV2|TRBJ2-6
TGTGCCAGCAGTGCCCCACCACACCGAACGTTACAGGAATCTGGGGCCAACGTCCTGACTTTC
CASSAPPHRTLQESGANVLTF
>-|14|-|TRBV7-9|TRBJ1-6
TGTGCCAGCAGCTCGCCCATTCAGAATTCACCCCTCCACTTT
CASSSPIQNSPLHF
>-|11|few|TRBV20-1|TRBJ2-7
TGCAGTGTAGATCTTGCCTACGAGCAGTACTTC
CSVDLAYEQYF
>TRBD2|16|-|TRBV5-4|TRBJ2-3
TGTGCCAGCAGCCTACTAGCGGGGGGCCCCACAGATACGCAGTATTTT
CASSLLAGGPTDTQYF
>TRBD2|16|-|TRBV7-9|TRBJ2-1
TGTGCCAGCAGCCCCATACTAGCGGGGGTGAACAATGAGCAGTTCTTC
CASSPILAGVNNEQFF